The rows below give T cell receptor beta chains drawn from one sample of a study of cytomegalovirus exposure and HLA in healthy donors. TCRdb's table, derived via immunoSEQ multiplex PCR, lists solely in-frame clones and lacks some. The repertoire holds 150,000 to 200,000 clones, with 60% to 85% as singletons. The sequenced material came from PBMCs. The receptors were sampled from a female donor in good health and CMV-seronegative. Both conserved end residues are trimmed from each CDR3. For some rows the clone size is stated as once, few or many, or as a class when expanded; others skip it.

>NA|TRBV6-1
ASSPGASSTDTQY
>NA|TRBV27
ASSCSLILDYEQY
>NA|TRBV10-1
AAGTMNNEQF
>few|TRBV7-8
ASSLLDSYGYT
>NA|TRBV7-2
ASSSTRAGSETQY
>NA|TRBV10-2
ASSPGTSGSPPTDTQY
>NA|TRBV5-1
ASSYDRGETQY
>NA|TRBV27
ASSPRSRGGTSGFSYNEQF
>NA|TRBV29-1
SVEDSGGAPRNTIY
>NA|TRBV4-1
ASSHPGNSGANVLT
>NA|TRBV27
ASSQHQTGTQAEQY
>NA|TRBV11-2
ASTSRGGESTDTQY
>NA|TRBV7-8
ASSLVLAGGDTQY
>NA|TRBV4-1
ASSQDTGAGNTEAF
>few|TRBV5-8
ASSLGLAGGETQY
>NA|TRBV19
ASSMPTSGGRETQY
>NA|TRBV9
ASSSPLGQGNNEQF
>few|TRBV7-9
ASSFGGASYEQY
>NA|TRBV12-5
ASGLEQTSWNTGELF
>NA|TRBV5-1
ASSLTSGVQETQY
>NA|TRBV19
ASSPGAPEQY
>once|TRBV19
ASSIGGAVAYEQY
>NA|TRBV30
AWRGQNYNEQF
>NA|TRBV5-4
ASNPPGVNTGN
>NA|TRBV9
ASSLGQSNEKLF